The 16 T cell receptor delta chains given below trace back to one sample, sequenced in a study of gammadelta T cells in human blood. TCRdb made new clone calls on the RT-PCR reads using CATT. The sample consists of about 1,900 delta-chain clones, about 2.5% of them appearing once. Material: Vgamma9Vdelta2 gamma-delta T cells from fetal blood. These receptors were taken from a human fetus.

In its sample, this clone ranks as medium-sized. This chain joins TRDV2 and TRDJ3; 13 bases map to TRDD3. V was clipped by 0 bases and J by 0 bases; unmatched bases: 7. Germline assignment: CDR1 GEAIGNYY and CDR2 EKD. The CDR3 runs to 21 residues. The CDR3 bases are TGTGCCTGTGACACCGTACTGGGGGATACGCGGGGCTCCTGGGACACCCGACAGATGTTTTTC. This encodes CACDTVLGDTRGSWDTRQMFF.

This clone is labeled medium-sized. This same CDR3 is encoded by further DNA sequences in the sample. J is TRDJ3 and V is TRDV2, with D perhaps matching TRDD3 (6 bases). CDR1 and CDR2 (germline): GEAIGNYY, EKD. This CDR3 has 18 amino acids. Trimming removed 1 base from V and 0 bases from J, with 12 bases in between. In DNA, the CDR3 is TGTGCCTGTGACACGTGGGGGTTAAGCTCCTGGGACACCCGACAGATGTTTTTC. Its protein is CACDTWGLSSWDTRQMFF.

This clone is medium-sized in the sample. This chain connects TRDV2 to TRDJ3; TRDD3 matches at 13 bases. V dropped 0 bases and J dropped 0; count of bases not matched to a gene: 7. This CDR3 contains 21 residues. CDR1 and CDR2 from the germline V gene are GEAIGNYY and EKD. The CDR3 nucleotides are TGTGCCTGTGACACCGCTGGCACTGGGGGATACGGCTCCTGGGACACCCGACAGATGTTTTTC. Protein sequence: CACDTAGTGGYGSWDTRQMFF.

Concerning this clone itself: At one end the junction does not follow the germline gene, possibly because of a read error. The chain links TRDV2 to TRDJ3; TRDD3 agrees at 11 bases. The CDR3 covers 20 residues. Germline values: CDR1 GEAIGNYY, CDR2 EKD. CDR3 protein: CARDTVTTGGYSWDTRQMFF. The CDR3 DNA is TGTGCCCGTGACACCGTTACTACTGGGGGATACTCCTGGGACACCCGACAGATGTTTTTC.

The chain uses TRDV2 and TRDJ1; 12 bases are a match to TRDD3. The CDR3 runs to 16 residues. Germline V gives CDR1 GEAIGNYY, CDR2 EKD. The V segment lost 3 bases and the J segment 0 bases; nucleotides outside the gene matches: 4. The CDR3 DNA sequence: TGTGCCTGTGACCTACTGGGGGATACAAACACCGATAAACTCATCTTT. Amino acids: CACDLLGDTNTDKLIF.

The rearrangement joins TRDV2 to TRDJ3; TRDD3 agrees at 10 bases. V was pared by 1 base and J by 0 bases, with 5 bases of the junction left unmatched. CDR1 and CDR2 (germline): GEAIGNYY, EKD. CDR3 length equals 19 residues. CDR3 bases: TGTGCCTGTGACACGTGGGGGATACATCGCTCCTGGGACACCCGACAGATGTTTTTC. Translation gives CACDTWGIHRSWDTRQMFF.

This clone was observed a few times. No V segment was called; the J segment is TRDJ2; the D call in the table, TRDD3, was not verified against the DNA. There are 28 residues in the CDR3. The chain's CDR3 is CSGINAEYMGKVFRNDACGSALTAQLFF. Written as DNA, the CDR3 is TGCAGTGGTATCAACGCAGAGTACATGGGGAAGGTTTTTCGTAATGATGCCTGTGGTAGTGCTTTGACAGCACAACTCTTCTTT.

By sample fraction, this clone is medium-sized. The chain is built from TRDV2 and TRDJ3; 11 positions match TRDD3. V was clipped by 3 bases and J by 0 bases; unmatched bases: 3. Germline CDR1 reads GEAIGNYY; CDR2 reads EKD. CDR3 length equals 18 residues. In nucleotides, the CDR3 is TGTGCCTGTGACTGGGGGATACGATTCTCCTGGGACACCCGACAGATGTTTTTC. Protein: CACDWGIRFSWDTRQMFF.

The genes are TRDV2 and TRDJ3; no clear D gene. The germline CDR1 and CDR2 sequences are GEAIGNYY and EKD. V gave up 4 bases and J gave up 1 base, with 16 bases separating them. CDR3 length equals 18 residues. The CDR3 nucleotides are TGTGCCTGTGATTCGAGGACGAATATATCCTGGGACACCCGACAGATGTTTTTC. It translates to CACDSRTNISWDTRQMFF.

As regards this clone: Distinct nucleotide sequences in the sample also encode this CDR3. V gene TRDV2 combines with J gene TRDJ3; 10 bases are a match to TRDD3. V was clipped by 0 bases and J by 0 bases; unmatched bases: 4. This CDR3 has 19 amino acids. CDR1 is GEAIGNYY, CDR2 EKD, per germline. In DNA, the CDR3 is TGTGCCTGTGACACCGTACTGGGGGATTCCTCCTGGGACACCCGACAGATGTTTTTC. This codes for CACDTVLGDSSWDTRQMFF.

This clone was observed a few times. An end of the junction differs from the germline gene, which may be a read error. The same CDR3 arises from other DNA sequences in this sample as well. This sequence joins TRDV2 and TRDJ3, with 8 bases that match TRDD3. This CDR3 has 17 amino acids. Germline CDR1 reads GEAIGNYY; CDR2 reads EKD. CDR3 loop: CACDRTGGSWDTRQMFF. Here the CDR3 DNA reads TGTGCCTGTGACCGTACTGGGGGTTCCTGGGACACCCGACAGATGTTTTTT.

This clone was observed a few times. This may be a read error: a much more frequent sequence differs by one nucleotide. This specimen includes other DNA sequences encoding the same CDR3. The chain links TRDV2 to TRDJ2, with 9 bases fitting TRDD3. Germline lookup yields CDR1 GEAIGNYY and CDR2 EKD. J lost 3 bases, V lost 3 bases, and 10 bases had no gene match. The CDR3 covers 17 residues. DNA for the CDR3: TGTGCCTGTGACGTACTGGGGGACACGGCCATGACAGCACAACTCTTCTTT. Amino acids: CACDVLGDTAMTAQLFF.

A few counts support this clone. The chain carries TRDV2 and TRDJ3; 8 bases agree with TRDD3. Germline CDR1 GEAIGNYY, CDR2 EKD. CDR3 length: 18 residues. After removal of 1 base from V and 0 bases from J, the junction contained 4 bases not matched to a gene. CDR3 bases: TGTGCCTGTGACACGGGGGATAAAAGCTCCTGGGACACCCGACAGATGTTTTTC. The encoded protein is CACDTGDKSSWDTRQMFF.

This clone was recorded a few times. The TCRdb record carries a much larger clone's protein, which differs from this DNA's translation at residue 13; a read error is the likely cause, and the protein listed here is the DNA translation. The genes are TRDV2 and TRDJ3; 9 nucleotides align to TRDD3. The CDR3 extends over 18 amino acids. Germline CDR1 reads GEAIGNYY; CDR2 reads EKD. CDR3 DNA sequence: TGTGCCTGTGACACCGTACTGGGGGACTCCTGGGACGCCCGACAGATGTTTTTC. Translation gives CACDTVLGDSWDARQMFF.

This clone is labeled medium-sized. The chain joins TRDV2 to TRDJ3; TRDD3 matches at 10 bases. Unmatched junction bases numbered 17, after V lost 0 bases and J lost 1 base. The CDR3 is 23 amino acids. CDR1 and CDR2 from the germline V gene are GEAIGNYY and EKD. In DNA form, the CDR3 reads TGTGCCTGTGACACCGTCATTTTGGGGGATACAACTCCTCAGTCCTGGGACACCCGACAGATGTTTTTC. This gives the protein CACDTVILGDTTPQSWDTRQMFF.

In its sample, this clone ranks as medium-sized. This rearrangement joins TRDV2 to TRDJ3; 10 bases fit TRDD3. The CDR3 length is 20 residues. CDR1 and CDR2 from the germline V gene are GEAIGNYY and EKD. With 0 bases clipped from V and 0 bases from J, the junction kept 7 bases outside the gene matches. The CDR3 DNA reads TGTGCCTGTGACACCGTACTGGGGGATCCTGGCTCCTGGGACACCCGACAGATGTTTTTC. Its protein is CACDTVLGDPGSWDTRQMFF.